One sample yielded the 27 T cell receptor beta chains listed below, sequenced in a study of OX40 agonist ivuxolimab in advanced cancers. Some clones are missing from TCRdb's copy, which holds only in-frame ones; the method was immunoSEQ multiplex PCR. Here the sample spans approximately 89,000 clones, just over 90% being singletons. The sample in question was CD4+ or CD8+ T cells sorted from blood, obtained in a trial of the OX40 agonist ivuxolimab. These receptors were taken from an adult with an advanced solid tumor such as melanoma, head and neck, liver or kidney cancer.

DNA for the CDR3: TGTGCCAGCAGCGCCACCGGGACAGGGGGCCCCTACGAGCAGTACTTC. Amino acids: CASSATGTGGPYEQYF. The chain links TRBV7-2 to TRBJ2-7, with 12 bases lining up with TRBD1. This CDR3 is built from 16 residues. Germline loops: CDR1 SGHTA, CDR2 FQGNSA. The V segment lost 5 bases and the J segment 2 bases; nucleotides outside the gene matches: 7.

The chain is built from TRBV4-2 and TRBJ1-5, with D maybe TRBD1 (5 bases). With 6 bases removed from V and 5 bases from J, the gap between germline ends came to 17 bases. Germline V gene data show CDR1 as LGHNA and CDR2 as YNFKEQ. This CDR3 contains 15 residues. CDR3 in DNA: TGTGCCAGCAGTTCAGGGCGGGGCGATGATCAGCCCCAGCATTTT. This codes for CASSSGRGDDQPQHF.

This chain links TRBV28 with TRBJ2-1; 7 nucleotides match TRBD1. Trimming removed 4 bases from V and 10 bases from J; junction bases left unmatched: 10. The CDR3 loop spans 14 amino acids. Germline-derived CDR1 and CDR2 are MDHEN and SYDVKM. The CDR3 DNA is TGTGCCAGCAGTTGGGCCAGGGGGTCTCGAGAGCAGTTCTTC. This gives the protein CASSWARGSREQFF.

The chain has TRBV5-1 and TRBJ2-3, with unresolved D. The V and J ends lost 7 bases and 7 bases respectively, with 16 bases between them. The length of the CDR3 is 13 residues. The germline gives CDR1 SGHRS, CDR2 YFSETQ. The CDR3 loop reads CASATFGGNTQYF. The CDR3 bases are TGCGCCAGCGCTACCTTCGGCGGTAATACGCAGTATTTT.

V gene TRBV28 combines with J gene TRBJ1-1, with D tentatively TRBD1 (6 bases). The V and J ends lost 7 bases and 3 bases respectively, with 6 bases between them. CDR3 size: 11 residues. The germline V gene has CDR1 MDHEN and CDR2 SYDVKM. CDR3 region: CASKGDTEAFF. The CDR3 DNA reads as TGTGCCAGCAAGGGGGACACTGAAGCTTTCTTT.

The CDR3 is CASSPLTGGEGHGNTIYF. The CDR3 DNA reads TGTGCCAGCTCACCGTTGACAGGGGGCGAGGGACATGGAAACACCATATATTTT. V is TRBV18 and J is TRBJ1-3, with 10 positions matching TRBD1. This CDR3 comprises 18 residues. V trimming: 3 bases; J trimming: 3 bases; junction bases outside the gene matches: 11. Germline lookup yields CDR1 KGHSH and CDR2 LQKENI.

This sequence joins TRBV6-6 and TRBJ2-3, with unresolved D. The V gene's germline CDR1 is MNHNY and CDR2 SVGAGI (reference sequence). Deletions cut 0 bases from V and 4 bases from J, with 14 bases between. The CDR3 sequence is 16 residues long. CDR3 sequence reads: CASSYSKPSSPDTQYF. CDR3 sequence (DNA): TGTGCCAGCAGTTACTCGAAACCCAGCAGCCCAGATACGCAGTATTTT.

CDR3 coding DNA: TGTGCCAGCTCACCACCGTTTGGGACAGGGGTTGCTGGGGCCAACGTCCTGACTTTC. It translates to CASSPPFGTGVAGANVLTF. V gene TRBV18 combines with J gene TRBJ2-6; 10 nucleotides agree with TRBD1. The ends lost 0 bases at V and 2 bases at J; junction bases unmatched: 7. The germline V gene has CDR1 KGHSH and CDR2 LQKENI. The CDR3 is made up of 19 amino acids. The complete variable domain, with remaining parts taken from reference TRBV18 and TRBJ2-6, reads NAGVMQNPRHLVRRRGQEARLRCSPMKGHSHVYWYRQLPEEGLKFMVYLQKENIIDESGMPKERFSAEFPKEGPSILRIQQVVRGDSAAYFCASSPPFGTGVAGANVLTFGAGSRLTVL.

The genes are TRBV29-1 and TRBJ2-3, with D hard to call. Between the trimmed V and J ends, which lost 7 bases and 4 bases, there was a span of 15 bases. Germline V CDR1 and CDR2: SQVTM, ANQGSEA. This CDR3 region has 13 residues. CDR3 in amino acids: CSALSTVADTQYF. The CDR3 bases are TGCAGCGCCCTGTCGACGGTCGCAGATACGCAGTATTTT.

V usage is TRBV9 and J usage is TRBJ2-3; D remains ambiguous. The CDR3 covers 15 residues. Trimming shortened V by 4 bases and J by 3 bases, and 15 bases separated the two germline ends. CDR1 SGDLS and CDR2 YYNGEE come from the germline V gene. CDR3 amino acids: CASSPRSRLTDTQYF. The CDR3 region has the DNA TGTGCCAGCAGCCCCCGGTCCAGGCTGACAGATACGCAGTATTTT.

This chain connects TRBV19 to TRBJ1-6, with 9 bases aligning to TRBD1. This CDR3 has 15 amino acids. Germline V lookup: CDR1 LNHDA, CDR2 SQIVND (reference sequence). Unmatched junction bases numbered 4, after V lost 4 bases and J lost 6 bases. The CDR3 DNA reads TGTGCCAGTAGTACGACACAGGGGGCTAATTCACCCCTCCACTTT. Translation: CASSTTQGANSPLHF.

This clone was found once. Here the CDR3 reads CASTPLRGYSSNQPQHF. Written as DNA, the CDR3 is TGTGCCAGCACCCCTTTAAGGGGATACTCAAGCAATCAGCCCCAGCATTTT. The chain is built from TRBV28 and TRBJ1-5; a possible D gene is TRBD1 (5 bases). The germline V gene has CDR1 MDHEN and CDR2 SYDVKM. This CDR3 has 17 amino acids. Trimming stripped 7 bases from V and 1 base from J, with 20 bases between. The entire variable domain, with the rest obtained from reference TRBV28 and TRBJ1-5, is as follows: DVKVTQSSRYLVKRTGEKVFLECVQDMDHENMFWYRQDPGLGLRLIYFSYDVKMKEKGDIPEGYSVSREKKERFSLILESASTNQTSMYLCASTPLRGYSSNQPQHFGDGTRLSIL.

The chain uses TRBV27 and TRBJ2-1, with 7 bases identical to TRBD2. Germline V gene sequence: CDR1 MNHEY, CDR2 SMNVEV (reference sequence). This CDR3 has 15 residues. Trimming took 6 bases from V and 2 from J; bases not matched to a gene: 7. The CDR3 DNA reads TGTGCCAGCAGAGGCGGGAGAGGCACCTACAATGAGCAGTTCTTC. It specifies CASRGGRGTYNEQFF.

V usage is TRBV5-1 and J usage is TRBJ2-7, with D perhaps TRBD1 (6 bases). The CDR3 runs 14 residues. With 4 bases removed from V and 2 bases from J, the gap between germline ends came to 13 bases. Germline CDR1 is SGHRS and CDR2 is YFSETQ. In nucleotides, the CDR3 is TGCGCCAGCAGCGCAGACAGGAGAACCTACGAGCAGTACTTC. Amino acid sequence: CASSADRRTYEQYF.

This chain uses TRBV7-9 with TRBJ1-3, with D unresolved. From germline, CDR1 is SEHNR and CDR2 FQNEAQ (reference sequence). The CDR3 consists of 15 residues. Trimming shortened V by 3 bases and J by 0 bases, and 9 bases separated the two germline ends. Here the CDR3 reads CASSFGGNSGNTIYF. The CDR3 nucleotides read TGTGCCAGCAGCTTTGGCGGGAACTCTGGAAACACCATATATTTT.

This chain connects TRBV5-6 to TRBJ2-6; TRBD1 matches at 7 bases. The CDR3 extends over 17 amino acids. The germline CDR1 and CDR2 sequences are SGHDT and YYEEEE. V was pared by 4 bases and J by 0 bases, with 7 bases of the junction left unmatched. The CDR3 loop is CASSPDRFFSGANVLTF. The DNA for the CDR3 is TGTGCCAGCAGCCCGGACAGGTTTTTCTCTGGGGCCAACGTCCTGACTTTC.

This sequence joins TRBV11-3 and TRBJ1-1, with D maybe TRBD1 (6 bases). CDR3 length: 13 residues. Trimming removed 0 bases from V and 5 bases from J, with 7 bases in between. From germline, CDR1 is SGHNT and CDR2 YENEEA. CDR3 sequence: CASSLDGTTEAFF. CDR3 DNA: TGTGCCAGCAGCTTAGATGGGACAACTGAAGCTTTCTTT.

This clone was counted a single time. The genes are TRBV19 and TRBJ1-1; no clear D. V lost 7 bases and J lost 4, with 16 bases in between. CDR1 is LNHDA, CDR2 SQIVND, per germline (reference sequence). CDR3 length equals 14 residues. The CDR3 nucleotides are TGTGCCAGTACCCTCATTGACTCTAGCACTGAAGCTTTCTTT. This codes for CASTLIDSSTEAFF.

The CDR3 sequence: CASSLQGANTEAFF. CDR3 bases: TGCGCCAGCAGCTTGCAGGGGGCTAACACTGAAGCTTTCTTT. This chain connects TRBV5-1 to TRBJ1-1; 8 positions agree with TRBD1. Germline V gene data show CDR1 as SGHRS and CDR2 as YFSETQ. This CDR3 has 14 amino acids. The trim removed 1 base at V and 2 bases at J, leaving 1 base unmatched.

This chain uses TRBV6-5 with TRBJ2-7; TRBD1 aligns across 7 bases. The germline gives CDR1 MNHEY, CDR2 SVGAGI. The CDR3 runs 15 residues. Trimming took 6 bases from V and 0 from J; bases not matched to a gene: 8. The CDR3 DNA follows: TGTGCCAGCAGAAGCACAGGGGTTCCCTCCTACGAGCAGTACTTC. It encodes CASRSTGVPSYEQYF.

V and J are TRBV4-3 and TRBJ2-2, with 11 bases lining up with TRBD2. The trim removed 0 bases at V and 5 bases at J, leaving 2 bases unmatched. The CDR3 length is 16 residues. CDR1 and CDR2 from the germline V gene are LGHNA and YSLEER. The CDR3 DNA follows: TGCGCCAGCAGCCAAGATACTAGCGGGAGAACCGGGGAGCTGTTTTTT. Protein: CASSQDTSGRTGELFF.

The chain recombines TRBV27 with TRBJ2-7; TRBD1 aligns across 7 bases. Per the germline V gene, CDR1 is MNHEY and CDR2 is SMNVEV (reference sequence). J was trimmed by 3 bases and V by 5 bases; bases with no gene match: 7. The CDR3 length is 14 residues. The CDR3 region has the DNA TGTGCCAGCAGTAGGACAGGAACTTACTACGAGCAGTACTTC. Translation: CASSRTGTYYEQYF.

This rearrangement joins TRBV30 to TRBJ2-7, with 9 nucleotides matching TRBD2. Germline lookup yields CDR1 GTSNPN and CDR2 SVGIG (reference sequence). V shed 3 bases, J shed 3 bases, and the junction held 9 bases outside the gene matches. The CDR3 is 15 amino acids. The CDR3 loop reads CAWSLGLAGYYEQYF. The CDR3 DNA reads TGTGCCTGGAGCTTAGGTCTAGCGGGATACTACGAGCAGTACTTC.

This clone was recorded once. The chain has TRBV5-1 and TRBJ2-3; TRBD2 matches at 10 bases. Germline-derived CDR1 and CDR2 are SGHRS and YFSETQ. Losses at the gene ends were 4 bases for V and 4 bases for J; bases not matched to a gene: 9. This CDR3 has 16 amino acids. Here the CDR3 reads CASSSAGTSVADTQYF. CDR3 DNA: TGCGCCAGCAGCAGTGCCGGGACTAGCGTGGCAGATACGCAGTATTTT.

In regard to this clone: Within the sample, other DNA sequences also encode this same CDR3. The V gene is TRBV7-9, the J gene TRBJ1-3; D is unresolved. The CDR3 has 12 residues. V lost 3 bases, J lost 4 bases, and 4 bases lay in between. Germline CDR1 reads SEHNR; CDR2 reads FQNEAQ (reference sequence). CDR3 DNA sequence: TGTGCCAGCAGCTTCGTCGGAAACACCATATATTTT. Translated, it gives CASSFVGNTIYF.

The chain uses TRBV20-1 and TRBJ1-1; no clear D. Looked up from germline, CDR1 is DFQATT and CDR2 is SNEGSKA (reference sequence). Trimming shortened V by 7 bases and J by 1 base, and 7 bases separated the two germline ends. The CDR3 consists of 11 residues. CDR3 sequence reads: CSEGRNTEAFF. The CDR3 bases are TGCAGTGAGGGCAGGAACACTGAAGCTTTCTTT.

The V and J genes are TRBV2 and TRBJ1-2, with D hard to call. Germline V CDR1 and CDR2: SNHLY, FYNNEI. V lost 0 bases, J lost 6 bases, and 8 bases lay in between. The CDR3 runs to 13 residues. The CDR3 nucleotides are TGTGCCAGCAGTGAAGCTGGTCAGGATGGCTACACCTTC. This gives the protein CASSEAGQDGYTF.